This T cell receptor beta chain was sequenced during a study of cytomegalovirus exposure and HLA in healthy donors. General observations from the study: Indistinguishable V segments such as TRBV6-2 and TRBV6-3 were excluded. In a later analysis, at a false discovery rate of 0.05, 15,000 to 20,000 TCR beta sequences matched HLA alleles. More clonal expansion characterized HLA-associated TCR beta chains than equally common others in a later analysis. Productive status was seen about 87% or about 30% of the time for most TCR beta V segments in an earlier analysis.

Researchers ran the PCR with 60 Vbeta and 13 Jbeta primers. Only in-frame clones appear in the TCRdb table, and some are missing; sequencing was by immunoSEQ multiplex PCR. Seen here are over 150,000 clones, around 68% observed once, and the top ten hold 2.8%. V lost 6 bases and J lost 6; bases outside the gene matches: 12. CDR1 is MNHEY, CDR2 SMNVEV, per germline (reference sequence). The CDR3 is 16 amino acids. Remarks on this clone: What it binds is unknown.

The sequence derives from a woman in her 40s in good health and CMV-seropositive. Sequencing was done on a sample of PBMCs. The rearrangement joins TRBV27 to TRBJ2-1; 9 positions match TRBD1. The CDR3: CASSGPTGGASNEQFF. CDR3 nucleotide sequence: TGTGCCAGCAGCGGCCCAACAGGGGGCGCTTCCAATGAGCAGTTCTTC.